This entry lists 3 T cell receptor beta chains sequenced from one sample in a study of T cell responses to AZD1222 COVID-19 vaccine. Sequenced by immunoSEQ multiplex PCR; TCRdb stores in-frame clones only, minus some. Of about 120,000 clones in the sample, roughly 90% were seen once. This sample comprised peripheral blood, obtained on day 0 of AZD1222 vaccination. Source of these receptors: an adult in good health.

CDR3 protein: CASTPRTGREKLFF. CDR3 bases: TGTGCCAGCACCCCAAGGACAGGACGGGAAAAACTGTTTTTT. The chain has TRBV2 and TRBJ1-4, with TRBD1 matching 7 bases. V lost 7 bases and J lost 8; bases outside the gene matches: 10. There are 14 residues in the CDR3. Germline CDR1 reads SNHLY; CDR2 reads FYNNEI.

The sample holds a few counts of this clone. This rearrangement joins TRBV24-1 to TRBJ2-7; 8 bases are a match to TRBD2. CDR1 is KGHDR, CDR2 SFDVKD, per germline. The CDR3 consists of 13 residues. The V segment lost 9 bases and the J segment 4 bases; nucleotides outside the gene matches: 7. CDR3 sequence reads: CATSQSGRYEQYF. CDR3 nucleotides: TGTGCCACCTCTCAAAGCGGGAGATACGAGCAGTACTTC.

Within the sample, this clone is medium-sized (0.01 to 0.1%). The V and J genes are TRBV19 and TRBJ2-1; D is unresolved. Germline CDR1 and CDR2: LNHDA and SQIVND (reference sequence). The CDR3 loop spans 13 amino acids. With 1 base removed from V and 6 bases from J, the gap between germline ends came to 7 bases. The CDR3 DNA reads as TGTGCCAGTAGTATAGTGATGGGCAATGAGCAGTTCTTC. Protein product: CASSIVMGNEQFF.